A single sample is the source of the 19 T cell receptor beta chains below, sequenced in a study of T cell clones after liver transplantation. Method: immunoSEQ multiplex PCR; TCRdb's copy keeps in-frame clones and lacks some. The sample includes about 120,000 clones, over 75% of them seen just once. The sequences come from CD4+ T cells from blood, collected 12 months after liver transplant. The receptor source for this set is a human patient who received a liver transplant. The T cells may come from the graft donor.

V is TRBV29-1 and J is TRBJ2-3; TRBD2 might be the D (5 bases). Germline lookup yields CDR1 SQVTM and CDR2 ANQGSEA. V was shortened by 2 bases and J by 6 bases, with 15 bases between the two germline ends. CDR3 length: 14 residues. CDR3: CSVEPRASSDTQYF. For the CDR3, the DNA is TGCAGCGTTGAACCCCGGGCTAGCTCTGATACGCAGTATTTT.

The CDR3 sequence is CATKRGGRTPDTQYF. The CDR3 coding sequence is TGTGCCACGAAAAGGGGCGGGAGGACCCCAGATACGCAGTATTTT. The V and J genes are TRBV2 and TRBJ2-3, with 8 bases aligning to TRBD2. CDR1 is SNHLY and CDR2 is FYNNEI in the germline V gene. The CDR3 contains 15 residues. V was clipped by 10 bases and J by 4 bases; unmatched bases: 13.

The chain has TRBV9 and TRBJ2-3; no definite D call. The CDR3 sequence is 15 residues long. Trimming shortened V by 4 bases and J by 4 bases, and 16 bases separated the two germline ends. The V gene's germline CDR1 is SGDLS and CDR2 YYNGEE. The DNA for the CDR3 is TGTGCCAGCAGCTCAGGCGCTCGATGGCCAGATACGCAGTATTTT. The encoded protein is CASSSGARWPDTQYF.

DNA of the CDR3: TGTGCCAGCAGCTTTACAGGGAGATCGGGGGAGACCCAGTACTTC. The encoded protein is CASSFTGRSGETQYF. The genes are TRBV7-7 and TRBJ2-5; a weak D match, TRBD1 (6 bases). Trimming shortened V by 3 bases and J by 5 bases, and 16 bases separated the two germline ends. This CDR3 is built from 15 residues. Per germline, CDR1 SSHAT and CDR2 FNYEAQ (reference sequence).

The chain carries TRBV14 and TRBJ1-1; 8 nucleotides agree with TRBD1. The CDR3 is 13 residues long. Germline V CDR1 and CDR2: SGHDN, FVKESK. V dropped 2 bases and J dropped 9; count of bases not matched to a gene: 5. The CDR3 coding sequence is TGTGCCAGCAGCCAACAGGGGGCCCCGCAAGCTTTCTTT. Translating gives CASSQQGAPQAFF.

The chain combines TRBV9 with TRBJ1-1; TRBD1 matches at 7 bases. With 3 bases clipped from V and 5 bases from J, the junction kept 16 bases outside the gene matches. The germline gives CDR1 SGDLS, CDR2 YYNGEE. This CDR3 is 17 amino acids long. The CDR3 region has the DNA TGTGCCAGCAGCGGAAGGACAGGTGGAGTCGGTGTGACTGAAGCTTTCTTT. This gives the protein CASSGRTGGVGVTEAFF.

The chain links TRBV6-5 to TRBJ2-5; TRBD2 matches at 8 bases. V was pared by 7 bases and J by 4 bases, with 8 bases of the junction left unmatched. Germline loops: CDR1 MNHEY, CDR2 SVGAGI. The CDR3 spans 14 residues. Here the CDR3 reads CASTTGGGRETQYF. CDR3 nucleotides: TGTGCCAGCACCACCGGGGGGGGGCGAGAGACCCAGTACTTC.

The rearrangement joins TRBV10-1 to TRBJ2-7, with TRBD2 matching over 9 bases. The V gene end was trimmed by 3 bases and the J gene end by 1 base; junction bases not matched to a gene: 16. The CDR3 is 19 residues long. Germline lookup yields CDR1 WNHNN and CDR2 SYGVQD (reference sequence). The CDR3 protein is CASSESGLAGQKSSYEQYF. The DNA of the CDR3 is TGCGCCAGCAGTGAAAGTGGGCTAGCGGGACAAAAATCGTCCTACGAGCAGTACTTC.

This clone came up once. CDR3 DNA sequence: TGTGCCAGCAGCCAAGACATAGGGCATGGCTACACCTTC. Amino acid sequence: CASSQDIGHGYTF. The rearrangement joins TRBV14 to TRBJ1-2; D not certain. This CDR3 contains 13 residues. V lost 0 bases, J lost 6 bases, and 8 bases lay in between. The V gene's germline CDR1 is SGHDN and CDR2 FVKESK.

The chain recombines TRBV5-3 with TRBJ1-5, with D unresolved. TRBV5-3 is an ORF for which the function is uncertain. Trimming left V 5 bases short and J 6 bases short, with 12 bases between. The CDR3 is 13 residues long. The CDR3 nucleotides read TGTGCCAGAAGTACGAACACGGGTCAGCCCCAGCATTTT. Protein product: CARSTNTGQPQHF.

DNA for the CDR3: TGCGCCAGCAGCACGGGACAGGACTACACCGGGGAGCTGTTTTTT. Translation: CASSTGQDYTGELFF. J is TRBJ2-2 and V is TRBV5-1; 8 positions agree with TRBD1. The V gene's germline CDR1 is SGHRS and CDR2 YFSETQ. This CDR3 comprises 15 residues. The J segment lost 3 bases and the V segment lost 4 bases, leaving 5 bases of the junction unmatched. The variable domain in full, with the rest retrieved from reference TRBV5-1 and TRBJ2-2, is KAGVTQTPRYLIKTRGQQVTLSCSPISGHRSVSWYQQTPGQGLQFLFEYFSETQRNKGNFPGRFSGRQFSNSRSEMNVSTLELGDSALYLCASSTGQDYTGELFFGEGSRLTVL.

The rearrangement links TRBV9 to TRBJ2-1, with D perhaps TRBD1 or TRBD2 (5 bases each). With 4 bases removed from V and 14 bases from J, the gap between germline ends came to 16 bases. The germline gives CDR1 SGDLS, CDR2 YYNGEE. This CDR3 has 12 residues. CDR3 in DNA: TGTGCCAGCAGCCCGGATGGACGAGGGGAGTTCTTC. Residues: CASSPDGRGEFF.

Only a few counts were recorded for this clone. This chain links TRBV23-1 with TRBJ1-2, with TRBD1 matching over 7 bases. TRBV23-1 is recorded as an ORF, its role being uncertain. J lost 8 bases, V lost 0 bases, and 12 bases had no gene match. The CDR3 has 16 amino acids. The CDR3, as DNA: TGCGCCAGCAGTCAATCGGGCAAAAGACAGGGTGCCGGCTACACCTTC. Protein sequence: CASSQSGKRQGAGYTF.

The rearrangement uses TRBV18 and TRBJ2-7; no clear D. The germline gives CDR1 KGHSH, CDR2 LQKENI. The V end lost 1 base, the J end lost 3 bases, and 7 bases lay between the germline ends. This CDR3 is 13 amino acids long. In nucleotides, the CDR3 is TGTGCCAGCTCACCACAATCCGGCTACGAGCAGTACTTC. Translating gives CASSPQSGYEQYF. Based on the CDR3 plus reference TRBV18 and TRBJ2-7, the full variable domain is NAGVMQNPRHLVRRRGQEARLRCSPMKGHSHVYWYRQLPEEGLKFMVYLQKENIIDESGMPKERFSAEFPKEGPSILRIQQVVRGDSAAYFCASSPQSGYEQYFGPGTRLTVT.

The J gene is TRBJ2-1, the V gene TRBV30; 7 nucleotides line up with TRBD2. The CDR3 runs to 14 residues. The ends lost 2 bases at V and 4 bases at J; junction bases unmatched: 5. CDR1 and CDR2 from the germline V gene are GTSNPN and SVGIG (reference sequence). Here the CDR3 reads CAWSTLAEYNEQFF. CDR3 sequence (DNA): TGTGCCTGGAGTACCCTAGCGGAATACAATGAGCAGTTCTTC.

This clone appeared once. V and J are TRBV29-1 and TRBJ1-4, with D possibly matching TRBD1 (6 bases). The CDR3 covers 13 residues. Germline V gene sequence: CDR1 SQVTM, CDR2 ANQGSEA. V lost 3 bases and J 7 bases, leaving 12 bases between the germline ends. This chain's CDR3 is CSVDTQGPEKLFF. The CDR3 DNA follows: TGCAGCGTTGATACACAGGGCCCTGAAAAACTGTTTTTT.

The genes are TRBV7-2 and TRBJ2-7, with 7 bases aligning to TRBD2. J lost 1 base, V lost 5 bases, and 11 bases had no gene match. CDR1 SGHTA and CDR2 FQGNSA come from the germline V gene. The CDR3 loop spans 16 amino acids. In nucleotides, the CDR3 is TGTGCCAGCAGCCGCCTTGGGCGGGAGAAGTCCTACGAGCAGTACTTC. It is translated as CASSRLGREKSYEQYF.

This clone was seen just once. The chain uses TRBV11-3 and TRBJ2-7; 8 bases match TRBD1. The CDR3 has 15 residues. From germline, CDR1 is SGHNT and CDR2 YENEEA. V lost 5 bases and J lost 3; bases outside the gene matches: 9. The CDR3: CASSLQPGTGYEQYF. In DNA form, the CDR3 reads TGTGCCAGCAGCCTTCAACCCGGGACAGGCTACGAGCAGTACTTC.

The rearrangement links TRBV28 to TRBJ1-5; D gene uncertain. V dropped 2 bases and J dropped 2 bases, with 13 bases sitting between them. In germline, CDR1 is MDHEN, CDR2 SYDVKM. This CDR3 has 16 residues. The CDR3 nucleotides are TGTGCCAGCAGTTTAGGGTCAGCTTCTCGCAATCAGCCCCAGCATTTT. It is translated as CASSLGSASRNQPQHF. Complete variable domain (other parts from reference TRBV28 and TRBJ1-5): DVKVTQSSRYLVKRTGEKVFLECVQDMDHENMFWYRQDPGLGLRLIYFSYDVKMKEKGDIPEGYSVSREKKERFSLILESASTNQTSMYLCASSLGSASRNQPQHFGDGTRLSIL.